This TCR beta chain originates from a study of blood T cell repertoires in COVID-19. This CDR3 spans 15 amino acids. From germline, CDR1 is MNHEY and CDR2 SVGAGI. V was pared by 7 bases and J by 8 bases, with 23 bases between. The table came from immunoSEQ multiplex PCR; TCRdb's copy has only in-frame clones and leaves some out. The repertoire holds 150,000 to 200,000 clones, with 80% to 85% as singletons. The sequencing sample was made of peripheral blood. This clonotype was obtained from a woman in her 70s with COVID-19, enrolled during active disease. This chain joins TRBV6-5 and TRBJ1-2; D remains unclear. The CDR3 here is CASTLALPSGKGYTF. For the CDR3, the DNA is TGTGCCAGCACCCTAGCCCTTCCATCTGGGAAGGGCTACACCTTC.